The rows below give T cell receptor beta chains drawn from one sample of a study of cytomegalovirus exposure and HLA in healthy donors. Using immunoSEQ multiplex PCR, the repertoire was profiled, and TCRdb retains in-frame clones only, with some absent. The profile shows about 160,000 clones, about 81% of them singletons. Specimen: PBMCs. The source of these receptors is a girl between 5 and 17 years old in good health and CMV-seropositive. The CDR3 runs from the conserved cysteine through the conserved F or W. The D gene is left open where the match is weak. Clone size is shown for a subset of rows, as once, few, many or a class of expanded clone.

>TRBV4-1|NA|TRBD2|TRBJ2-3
TGCGCCAGCAGCCAAAGGTCCTCTAGCGGGAGTGTTCCAGATACGCAGTATTTT
CASSQRSSSGSVPDTQYF
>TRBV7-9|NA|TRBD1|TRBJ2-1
TGTGCCAGCAGCTTACGGACAGGGATTAACAATGAGCAGTTCTTC
CASSLRTGINNEQFF
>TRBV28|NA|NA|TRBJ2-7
TGTGCCAGCAGTTTATCCAAGCCCCCCTACGAGCAGTACTTC
CASSLSKPPYEQYF
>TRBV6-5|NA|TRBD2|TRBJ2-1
TGTGCCAGCAGCCTACTAGCGGGAGCTTCTGATGAGCAGTTCTTC
CASSLLAGASDEQFF
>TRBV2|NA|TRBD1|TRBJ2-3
TGTGCCAGCAGTGTGCGTGGGACAGGGGTCTTAGTTGGCACAGATACGCAGTATTTT
CASSVRGTGVLVGTDTQYF
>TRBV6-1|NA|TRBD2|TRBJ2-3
TGTGCCAGCAGTGGGAGGGAGGCTAGCGGAAGCACAGATACGCAGTATTTT
CASSGREASGSTDTQYF
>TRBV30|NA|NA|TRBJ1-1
TGTGCCTGGAGCGACGAAAACAGTGAAGCTTTCTTT
CAWSDENSEAFF
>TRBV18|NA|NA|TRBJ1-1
TGTGCCAGCTCACCTAGAACAGAGAACACTGAAGCTTTCTTT
CASSPRTENTEAFF
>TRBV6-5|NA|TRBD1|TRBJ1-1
TGTGCCAGCAGTCGGCAGACAGGGGACCCCACTGAAGCTTTCTTT
CASSRQTGDPTEAFF
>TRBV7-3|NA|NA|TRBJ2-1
TGTGCCAGCAGCTTAGACAGTCCTCAGCAGTTCTTC
CASSLDSPQQFF
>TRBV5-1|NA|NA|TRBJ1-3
TGCGCCAGCAGCTTGCAACTGGGGAGCGGAAACACCATATATTTT
CASSLQLGSGNTIYF
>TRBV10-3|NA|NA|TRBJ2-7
TGTGCCATCAGCAATACAGGGAACGAGCAGTACTTC
CAISNTGNEQYF
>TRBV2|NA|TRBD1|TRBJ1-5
TGTGCCAGCCGGACAGGGAATCAGCCCCAGCATTTT
CASRTGNQPQHF
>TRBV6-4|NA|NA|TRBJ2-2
TGTGCCAGCAGTGACGGAGGGAACACCGGGGAGCTGTTTTTT
CASSDGGNTGELFF
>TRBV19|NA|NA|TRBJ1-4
TGTGCCAGTACTTACCTGAGTGGGGGCGATGGCGAAAAACTGTTTTTT
CASTYLSGGDGEKLFF
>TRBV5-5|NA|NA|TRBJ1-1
TGTGCCAGCAGCCTCTCCAACCGACTGACCACTGAAGCTTTCTTT
CASSLSNRLTTEAFF
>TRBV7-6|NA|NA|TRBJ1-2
TGTGCCAGCAGCTCTGATGGGGGCAGGGGCCATGGCTACACCTTC
CASSSDGGRGHGYTF
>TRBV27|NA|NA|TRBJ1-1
TGTGCCACCTCAGGGGAATCGAACACTGAAGCTTTCTTT
CATSGESNTEAFF
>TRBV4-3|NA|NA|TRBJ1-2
TGCGCCAGCAGCCAAGATCGGGGGTCACCTAGGTTTACGCCTGGCTACACCTTC
CASSQDRGSPRFTPGYTF
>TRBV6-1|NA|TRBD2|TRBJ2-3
TGTGCCAGCAGTGAATCGCTAGCGGGATTCGATACGCAGTATTTT
CASSESLAGFDTQYF
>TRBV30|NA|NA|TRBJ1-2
TGTGCCTGGAGTATGGGGAGCTATGGCTACACCTTC
CAWSMGSYGYTF
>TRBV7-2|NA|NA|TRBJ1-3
TGTGCCAGCAGCTTATTAGGGGCCGCTCCTGGAAACACCATATATTTT
CASSLLGAAPGNTIYF
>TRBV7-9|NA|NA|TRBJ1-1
TGTGCAATCAACCCGGGGTTGAATACTGAAGCTTTCTTT
CAINPGLNTEAFF
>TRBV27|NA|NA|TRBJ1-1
TGTGCCAGCAGTTCAGCCGACAGAAACATGAACACTGAAGCTTTCTTT
CASSSADRNMNTEAFF
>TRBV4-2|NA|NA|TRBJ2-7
TGTGCCAGCAGCCAAGAAGGTAGCGGCGAAACCTACGAGCAGTACTTC
CASSQEGSGETYEQYF
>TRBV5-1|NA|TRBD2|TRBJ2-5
TGCGCCAGCAGCTTGGGACTAGCGAGTTGGGAGACCCAGTACTTC
CASSLGLASWETQYF
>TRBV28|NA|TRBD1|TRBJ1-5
TGTGCCAGCAGTTCACTCCGGGACAGGACCGATCAGCCCCAGCATTTT
CASSSLRDRTDQPQHF
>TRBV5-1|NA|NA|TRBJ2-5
TGCGCCAGCAGCTGGGCGGGGGCCCCAGAGACCCAGTACTTC
CASSWAGAPETQYF
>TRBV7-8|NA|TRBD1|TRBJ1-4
TGTGCCAGCAGCTTAATGGGACAGGAGGAAAAACTGTTTTTT
CASSLMGQEEKLFF
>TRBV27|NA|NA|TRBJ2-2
TGTGCCAGCAGGCGAAACACCGGGGAGCTGTTTTTT
CASRRNTGELFF
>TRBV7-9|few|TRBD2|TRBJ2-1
TGTGCCAGCAGCTTAGGGACTAGCGGGAGCAATGAGCAGTTCTTC
CASSLGTSGSNEQFF
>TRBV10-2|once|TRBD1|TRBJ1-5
TGCGCCAGCAGTGAAGGGACAGGGTATCAGCCCCAGCATTTT
CASSEGTGYQPQHF
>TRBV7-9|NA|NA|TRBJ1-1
TGTGCCAGCAGCCGCACTGAAGCTTTCTTT
CASSRTEAFF
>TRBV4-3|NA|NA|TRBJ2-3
TGCGCCAGCAGCCAAGATGAAACAGGCACAGATACGCAGTATTTT
CASSQDETGTDTQYF
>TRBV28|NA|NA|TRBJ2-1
TGTGCCAGCAGGCCCCCGTTGCAGGAGGGCGTCTCCTACAATGAGCAGTTCTTC
CASRPPLQEGVSYNEQFF
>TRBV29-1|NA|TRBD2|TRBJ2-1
TGCAGCGCTGGGGGGGGGAGGGCGGGTGAGCAGTTCTTC
CSAGGGRAGEQFF
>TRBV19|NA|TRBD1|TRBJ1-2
TGTGCCAGTAGTAAGGACAGGGCGTTCTATGGCTACACCTTC
CASSKDRAFYGYTF
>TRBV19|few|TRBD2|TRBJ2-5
TGTGCCAGTAGCGGCGGGGGGGGGCAAGAGACCCAGTACTTC
CASSGGGGQETQYF
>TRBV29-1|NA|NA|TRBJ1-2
TGCAGCGTCGGGGGGGCAGGGGCCTCCCCCTATGGCTACACCTTC
CSVGGAGASPYGYTF
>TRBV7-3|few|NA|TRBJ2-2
TGTGCCAGCAGCTCCCGGGTGAACACCGGGGAGCTGTTTTTT
CASSSRVNTGELFF
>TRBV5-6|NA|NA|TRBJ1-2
TGTGCCAGCAGTCCTGACAGGAGTAGATTCTACACCTTC
CASSPDRSRFYTF
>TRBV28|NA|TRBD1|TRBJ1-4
TGTGCCAGCAGTTCCCAACAGGGGCCTAATGAAAAACTGTTTTTT
CASSSQQGPNEKLFF
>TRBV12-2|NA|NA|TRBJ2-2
TGTGCAAGTCGCTTGCCACGGTCGAATCGGTACACCGGGGAGCTGTTTTTT
CASRLPRSNRYTGELFF
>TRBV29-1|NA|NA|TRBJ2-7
TGCAGCGTCCAACCAACCGGGACACTCTCTTACGAGCAGTACTTC
CSVQPTGTLSYEQYF
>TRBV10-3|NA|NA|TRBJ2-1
TGTGCCAGCCAAACTAGCTCCTACAATGAGCAGTTCTTC
CASQTSSYNEQFF
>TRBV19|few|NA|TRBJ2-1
TGTGCCAGTAGCGTACGATCGGGGAATGAGCAGTTCTTC
CASSVRSGNEQFF
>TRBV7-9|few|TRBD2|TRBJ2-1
TGTGCCAGCAGCTCCAGGACTAGCGGGGAAAAGCAGTTCTTC
CASSSRTSGEKQFF
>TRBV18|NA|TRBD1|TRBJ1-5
TGTGCCAGCTCACCACCGGGACAGGGAGATCAGCCCCAGCATTTT
CASSPPGQGDQPQHF
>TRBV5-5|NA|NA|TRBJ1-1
TGTGCCAGCAGCTTGAAGGGGGAGAACACTGAAGCTTTCTTT
CASSLKGENTEAFF
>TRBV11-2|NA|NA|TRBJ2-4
TGTGCCAGCAGCTTAGTAGGGAGAAAAAACATTCAGTACTTC
CASSLVGRKNIQYF
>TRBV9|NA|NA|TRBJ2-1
TGTGCCAGCAGCCCCACCTGGGGAGGGGGACTGAACAATGAGCAGTTCTTC
CASSPTWGGGLNNEQFF
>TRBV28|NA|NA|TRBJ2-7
TGTGCCAGCAGTCCAATGCTGGGAGACGACGAGCAGTACTTC
CASSPMLGDDEQYF
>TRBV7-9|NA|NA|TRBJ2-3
TGTGCCAGCAGCTTAGGGGGGCTGGATACGCAGTATTTT
CASSLGGLDTQYF
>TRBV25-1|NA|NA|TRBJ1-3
TGTGCCAGCAGTGACCCAACAGGGTCCGGAAACACCATATATTTT
CASSDPTGSGNTIYF
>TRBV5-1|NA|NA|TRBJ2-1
TGCGCCAGCAGCTTTTTAGGGAGCGGGCCCTACAATGAGCAGTTCTTC
CASSFLGSGPYNEQFF